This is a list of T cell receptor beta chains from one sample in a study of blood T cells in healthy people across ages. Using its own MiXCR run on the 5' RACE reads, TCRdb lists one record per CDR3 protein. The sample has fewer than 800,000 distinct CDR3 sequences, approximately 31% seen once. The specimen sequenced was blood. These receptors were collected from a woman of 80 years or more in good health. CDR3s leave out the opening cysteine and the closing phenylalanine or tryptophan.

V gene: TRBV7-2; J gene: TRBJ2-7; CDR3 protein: ASSLGGGRVLYEQY
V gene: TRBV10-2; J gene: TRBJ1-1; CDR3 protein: ASTNGMWNTEAF
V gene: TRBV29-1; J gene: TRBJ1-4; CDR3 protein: SGRDPRGEKRF
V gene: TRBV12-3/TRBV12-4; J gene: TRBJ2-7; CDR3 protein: ASSLRRERSYEQY
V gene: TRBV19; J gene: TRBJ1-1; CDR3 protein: ASILGRNSGMNTEAF
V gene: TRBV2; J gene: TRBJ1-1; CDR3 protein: ASSERGQNKAF
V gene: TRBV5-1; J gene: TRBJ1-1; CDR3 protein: ASSTTGTVEAF
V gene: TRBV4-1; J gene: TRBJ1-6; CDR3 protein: ASSLTGGQSPLH
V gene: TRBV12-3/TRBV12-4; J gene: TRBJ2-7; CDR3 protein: ASTLGGGGGYEQY
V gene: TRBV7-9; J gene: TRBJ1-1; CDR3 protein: ASSSTDREAEAF
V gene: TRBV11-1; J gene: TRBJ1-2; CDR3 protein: ASSLGTSLGCT
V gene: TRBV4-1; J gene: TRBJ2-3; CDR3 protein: ASSQVQLAGGQDTQY
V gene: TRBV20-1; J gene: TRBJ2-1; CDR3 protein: SASSRGGYNEQF
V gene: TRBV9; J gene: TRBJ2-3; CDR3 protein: ASSGRDRRTDTQY
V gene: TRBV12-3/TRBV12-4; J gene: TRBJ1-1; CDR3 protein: ASSLYGNTEAF
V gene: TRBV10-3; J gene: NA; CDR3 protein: TIRPVGAPNSYNEQY
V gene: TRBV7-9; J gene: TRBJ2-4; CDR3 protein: ASSLEGAKNIQY
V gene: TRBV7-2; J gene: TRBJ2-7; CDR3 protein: ASSSRTSGALYEQY
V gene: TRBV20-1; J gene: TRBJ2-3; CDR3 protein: SARLTSGSTDTQY
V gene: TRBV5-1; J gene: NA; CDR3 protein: ASSLDNDRRVYEQY
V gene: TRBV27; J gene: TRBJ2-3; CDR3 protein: ASTPGQGLWTDTQY
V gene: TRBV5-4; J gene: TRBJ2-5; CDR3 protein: ASSPRTKGIETQY
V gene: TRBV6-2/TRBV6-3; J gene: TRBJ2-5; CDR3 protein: ASSYPSSEVTETQY
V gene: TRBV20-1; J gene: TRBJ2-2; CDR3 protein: SARDGVSGNTGELF
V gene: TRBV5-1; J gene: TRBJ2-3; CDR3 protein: ASSPGGQPGKDTQY
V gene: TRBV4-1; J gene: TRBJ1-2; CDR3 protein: ASSQEGAGGYT
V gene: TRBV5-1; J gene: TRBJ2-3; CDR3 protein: ASSKGQGVADTQY
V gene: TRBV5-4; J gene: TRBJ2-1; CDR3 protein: ASFGQGSNEQF
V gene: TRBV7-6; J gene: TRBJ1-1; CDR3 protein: ASSGWAGGGGVNTEAF
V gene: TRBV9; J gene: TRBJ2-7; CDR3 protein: ASKSGHEQY
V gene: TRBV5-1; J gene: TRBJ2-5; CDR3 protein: ASRSGLAGGRPETQY
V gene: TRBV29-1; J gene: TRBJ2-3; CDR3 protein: SVEDGRRTDTQY
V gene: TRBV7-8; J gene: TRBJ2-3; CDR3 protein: ASSLGAGVTDTQY
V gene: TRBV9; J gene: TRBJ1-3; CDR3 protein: ASSAEGRNTIY
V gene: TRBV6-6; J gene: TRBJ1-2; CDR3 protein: ASTTNGRGARGYT
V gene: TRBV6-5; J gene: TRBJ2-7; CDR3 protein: ASSTAGLMQY
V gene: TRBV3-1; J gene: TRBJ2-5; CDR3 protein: ASSRDRRGRTQY
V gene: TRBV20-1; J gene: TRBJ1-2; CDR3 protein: SARDPDRVIDGYT
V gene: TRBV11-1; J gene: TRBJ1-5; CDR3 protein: ASSLTRGQPQH
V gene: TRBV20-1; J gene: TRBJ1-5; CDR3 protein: SARRTGGENQPQH
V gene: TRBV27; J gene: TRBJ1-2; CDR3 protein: ASSRGTTNYGYT
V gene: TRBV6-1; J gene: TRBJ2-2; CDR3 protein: ASTRDSLNTGELF
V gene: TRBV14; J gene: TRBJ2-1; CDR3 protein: ASSQVDAVTEQF
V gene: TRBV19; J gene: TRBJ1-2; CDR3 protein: ASRHRQGAGYT
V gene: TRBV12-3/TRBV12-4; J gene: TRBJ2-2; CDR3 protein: ASSLAGSNGELF
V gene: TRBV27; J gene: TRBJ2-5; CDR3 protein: ASSHQDDGQY
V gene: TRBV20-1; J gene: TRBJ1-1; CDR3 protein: SASGPNTEAF
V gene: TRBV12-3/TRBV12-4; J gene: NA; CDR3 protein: ASSPPGPGGETQY
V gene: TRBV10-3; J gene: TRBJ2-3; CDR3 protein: AISEFQRGSTDTQY
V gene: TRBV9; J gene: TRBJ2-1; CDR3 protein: ASSSTSGASYEQF
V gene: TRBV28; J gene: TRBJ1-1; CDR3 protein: ASSLSRSEAF